This T cell receptor (beta chain) was captured in a study of T cells in Graves' hyperthyroidism and ophthalmopathy. Overall study: Upon initial diagnosis and before any treatment, peripheral blood was collected. The study, taken as a whole, reports: Researchers report that a 13 V-J model separated ophthalmopathy from stable hyperthyroidism.

This clonotype was counted at least ten times. Antigen unknown. TCR beta CDR3 sequences were amplified from RNA transcripts. A set of HTBI primers served as the primers for a first-round RT-PCR of the TCR CDR3. TCRdb re-called the multiplex PCR reads through MiXCR, storing one row per CDR3 protein. The sample lists 500,000 to 750,000 distinct CDR3 sequences; 15% to 19% were seen once. The CDR3 has 14 amino acids. V dropped 1 base and J dropped 7 bases, with 13 bases sitting between them. Fresh peripheral blood, about 9.6 ml, yielded the PBMCs. The V and J genes are TRBV12-3 or TRBV12-4 and TRBJ1-1, with a possible D match to TRBD1 (6 bases). Sequencing used blood. This TCR derives from a woman in her twenties or thirties with Graves' hyperthyroidism. The CDR3 loop reads CASSLDRARVEAFF. CDR3 bases: TGTGCCAGCAGTTTAGACAGGGCACGGGTTGAAGCTTTCTTT.